One and the same sample provided the 31 T cell receptor beta chains below, sequenced in a study of T cells in Graves' hyperthyroidism and ophthalmopathy. RNA transcripts yielded amplified TCR beta CDR3 regions. The TCR CDR3 first-round RT-PCR relied on the HTBI primer set. TCRdb re-called the multiplex PCR reads with MiXCR, one entry per CDR3 protein. Here the sample spans hundreds of thousands of distinct CDR3 sequences, roughly 17% being singletons. The material sequenced was blood. Receptors originate from a woman between 18 and 30 years old with Graves' hyperthyroidism.

This clonotype occurred a few times. The chain carries TRBV12-3 or TRBV12-4 and TRBJ2-7; 7 bases are shared with TRBD2. The J segment lost 3 bases and the V segment lost 5 bases, leaving 7 bases of the junction unmatched. This CDR3 spans 14 amino acids. For the CDR3, the DNA is TGTGCCAGCAGTGTGACTAGCATTAACTACGAGCAGTACTTC. This gives the protein CASSVTSINYEQYF.

V gene TRBV13 combines with J gene TRBJ2-5, with D hard to call. CDR3 length: 14 amino acids. Germline-derived CDR1 and CDR2 are PRHDT and FYEKMQ (reference sequence). V shed 1 base and J shed 2 bases, with 8 bases lying between them. CDR3 in amino acids: CASSLAHTQETQYF. The CDR3 DNA follows: TGTGCCAGCAGCTTAGCCCACACTCAAGAGACCCAGTACTTC.

V usage is TRBV29-1 and J usage is TRBJ2-7; 9 bases align to TRBD1. J was trimmed by 0 bases and V by 5 bases; bases with no gene match: 5. The CDR3 runs to 14 residues. CDR1 and CDR2 (germline): SQVTM, ANQGSEA. This CDR3 reads CSVLDRGLSYEQYF. The CDR3 DNA sequence: TGCAGCGTTTTGGACAGGGGCCTCTCCTACGAGCAGTACTTC.

This clonotype was counted many times. The gene calls are TRBV7-2 and TRBJ2-3; the match to TRBD1 covers 8 bases. Germline CDR1 is SGHTA and CDR2 is FQGNSA. CDR3 size: 18 residues. J gave up 1 base and V 4 bases, and 13 bases lay outside the gene matches. CDR3 in DNA: TGTGCCAGCAGCTGGATACTCAGGGGGCGTGAAGGCACAGATACGCAGTATTTT. This codes for CASSWILRGREGTDTQYF. The whole variable domain, filled in from reference TRBV7-2 and TRBJ2-3, reads GAGVSQSPSNKVTEKGKDVELRCDPISGHTALYWYRQSLGQGLEFLIYFQGNSAPDKSGLPSDRFSAERTGGSVSTLTIQRTQQEDSAVYLCASSWILRGREGTDTQYFGPGTRLTVL.

This clonotype was found many times. The rearrangement joins TRBV27 to TRBJ1-2; 7 positions match TRBD1. J was trimmed by 2 bases and V by 6 bases; bases with no gene match: 6. The length of the CDR3 is 14 residues. Germline CDR1 reads MNHEY; CDR2 reads SMNVEV (reference sequence). The chain's CDR3 is CASSRDRGNYGYTF. CDR3 nucleotide sequence: TGTGCCAGCAGCCGGGACAGAGGAAACTATGGCTACACCTTC.

This chain uses TRBV20-1 with TRBJ2-5, with 8 bases fitting TRBD2. V trimming: 7 bases; J trimming: 5 bases; junction bases outside the gene matches: 12. Germline lookup yields CDR1 DFQATT and CDR2 SNEGSKA (reference sequence). This CDR3 spans 14 amino acids. The CDR3 DNA is TGCAGTGTCCCGGGGGGGCCAGCGAGGGAGACCCAGTACTTC. This gives the protein CSVPGGPARETQYF.

This clonotype occurred a few times. This chain connects TRBV7-6 to TRBJ2-1; TRBD2 agrees at 9 bases. CDR1 SGHVS and CDR2 FNYEAQ come from the germline V gene. The CDR3 covers 13 residues. Trimming took 0 bases from V and 10 from J; bases not matched to a gene: 1. The CDR3: CASSLAAGGEQFF. For the CDR3, the DNA is TGTGCCAGCAGCTTAGCGGCGGGAGGGGAGCAGTTCTTC. Together with reference TRBV7-6 and TRBJ2-1, the CDR3 gives the full variable domain: GAGVSQSPRYKVTKRGQDVALRCDPISGHVSLYWYRQALGQGPEFLTYFNYEAQQDKSGLPNDRFSAERPEGSISTLTIQRTEQRDSAMYRCASSLAAGGEQFFGPGTRLTVL.

This clonotype was seen at least ten times. This sequence joins TRBV6-1 and TRBJ2-1; 13 bases align to TRBD2. V was clipped by 4 bases and J by 5 bases; unmatched bases: 8. The CDR3 spans 17 residues. In germline, CDR1 is MNHNS, CDR2 SASEGT. The CDR3 DNA reads as TGTGCCAGCAGTGGTGTACCCGGGACTAGCGGGAACAATGAGCAGTTCTTC. Its translation: CASSGVPGTSGNNEQFF.

This clonotype was found many times. The chain joins TRBV7-2 to TRBJ2-7, with 8 bases identical to TRBD1. The J segment lost 2 bases and the V segment lost 1 base, leaving 7 bases of the junction unmatched. The CDR3 is 16 amino acids. Germline assignment: CDR1 SGHTA and CDR2 FQGNSA. The DNA of the CDR3 is TGTGCCAGCAGCTTAGTAGGACAGGGTCCCCCCTACGAGCAGTACTTC. Translation gives CASSLVGQGPPYEQYF.

This clonotype has a handful of counts. Germline is not matched at one junction end, which may reflect a read error. The J gene is TRBJ1-6, the V gene TRBV20-1, with a weak D call TRBD1 (6 bases). The CDR3 consists of 17 residues. Germline V gives CDR1 DFQATT, CDR2 SNEGSKA (reference sequence). The CDR3 region has the DNA TGCAGTGCTAGAGATCTATTGGCCGGTCAGGGGAATTCACCCCACCACTTT. It translates to CSARDLLAGQGNSPHHF.

This clonotype showed up just a few times. V usage is TRBV10-2 and J usage is TRBJ1-6, with D unresolved. This CDR3 contains 17 residues. Trimming took 3 bases from V and 2 from J, leaving 14 bases between them. The germline V gene has CDR1 WSHSY and CDR2 SAAADI. CDR3 DNA sequence: TGCGCCAGCAGTGAAATAGGGCAGGCGGCCTATAATTCACCCCTCCACTTT. It encodes CASSEIGQAAYNSPLHF.

The rearrangement uses TRBV13 and TRBJ2-5, with D possibly called TRBD1 or TRBD2 (6 bases each). The germline V and J ends were trimmed by 0 bases and 4 bases, with 18 bases remaining between them. CDR1 is PRHDT, CDR2 FYEKMQ, per germline (reference sequence). The CDR3 is 17 amino acids. CDR3 region: CASSLGSGAGLGETQYF. As DNA, the CDR3 is TGTGCCAGCAGCTTAGGCTCAGGGGCGGGATTGGGAGAGACCCAGTACTTC.

Of note for this clonotype: A junction end diverges from the germline sequence, so it may reflect a read error. DNA for the CDR3: TGCGCCAGCAGTGCCGGGACAGGGGAACAAGAGCAGTACTTC. Its translation is CASSAGTGEQEQYF. The chain combines TRBV2 with TRBJ2-7; 10 nucleotides line up with TRBD1. The CDR3 extends over 14 amino acids. Germline lookup yields CDR1 SNHLY and CDR2 FYNNEI.

In its sample, this clonotype was seen a few times. Given the absence of the conserved phenylalanine or tryptophan at the CDR3 end, a read error is likely. The V gene is TRBV7-2, the J gene TRBJ2-2; 8 bases agree with TRBD2. CDR3 length equals 14 residues. The ends lost 8 bases at V and 0 bases at J; junction bases unmatched: 2. CDR1 SGHTA and CDR2 FQGNSA come from the germline V gene. The CDR3 DNA reads TGTGCCAGCCTACTAGCGGCGAACACCGGGGAGCTGTTTCTT. It is translated as CASLLAANTGELFL.

This chain links TRBV19 with TRBJ2-1; maybe TRBD2 (6 bases). V lost 5 bases and J 11 bases, leaving 25 bases between the germline ends. Germline V gene lookup returns CDR1 LNHDA and CDR2 SQIVND (reference sequence). This CDR3 spans 16 amino acids. CDR3 in amino acids: CASSAASAGDWSKQFF. CDR3 in DNA: TGTGCCAGTAGTGCCGCCTCAGCCGGGGACTGGTCTAAGCAGTTCTTC.

This clonotype was recorded at least ten times. This chain connects TRBV20-1 to TRBJ2-7; D is ambiguous. The CDR3 totals 11 residues. V was shortened by 2 bases and J by 3 bases, with 5 bases between the two germline ends. Germline V CDR1 and CDR2: DFQATT, SNEGSKA (reference sequence). This CDR3 is CSARLSYEQYF. In DNA, the CDR3 is TGCAGTGCTAGACTTAGCTACGAGCAGTACTTC.

This clonotype was counted ten times or more. The gene calls are TRBV6-2 or TRBV6-3 and TRBJ1-1, with D possibly TRBD1 on 6 matching bases. Trimming cost V 5 bases and J 8 bases, with 18 bases left between them. This CDR3 spans 14 amino acids. Germline V gene lookup returns CDR1 MNHEY and CDR2 SVGEGT. CDR3 loop: CASSPDRGQPEAFF. The CDR3 coding sequence is TGTGCCAGCAGTCCGGACAGAGGTCAGCCAGAAGCTTTCTTT.

There are many counts of this clonotype. The chain combines TRBV10-3 with TRBJ2-1, with 9 bases lining up with TRBD2. The V segment lost 6 bases and the J segment 5 bases; nucleotides outside the gene matches: 17. The CDR3 length is 18 residues. Germline V lookup: CDR1 ENHRY, CDR2 SYGVKD. CDR3 in DNA: TGTGCCATCAGGACCGGGGCGATTAGCGGGAGAGACGACAATGAGCAGTTCTTC. Its translation: CAIRTGAISGRDDNEQFF.

At least ten counts were recorded for this clonotype. The gene calls are TRBV12-3 or TRBV12-4 and TRBJ2-1; TRBD1 might be the D (7 bases). The CDR3 has 14 amino acids. V shed 5 bases and J shed 6 bases, with 14 bases lying between them. As DNA, the CDR3 is TGTGCCAGCAGTCAGGGGGGTACCCTCAATGAGCAGTTCTTC. Translation: CASSQGGTLNEQFF.

This clonotype was observed a few times. The gene calls are TRBV10-2 and TRBJ2-7; D gene unclear. Deletions cut 8 bases from V and 3 bases from J, with 11 bases between. The CDR3 runs 12 residues. Germline CDR1 is WSHSY and CDR2 is SAAADI. The CDR3, as DNA: TGCGCCAGCGGGTGGAGCGACTACGAGCAGTACTTC. It specifies CASGWSDYEQYF.

This clonotype appeared many times. This chain uses TRBV7-2 with TRBJ2-7; D is perhaps TRBD1 (6 bases). The V end lost 0 bases, the J end lost 7 bases, and 16 bases lay between the germline ends. Germline V lookup: CDR1 SGHTA, CDR2 FQGNSA. This CDR3 is 15 amino acids long. The CDR3 DNA sequence: TGTGCCAGCAGCTTAGCTTCTCCCGGCACAGGGGAGCAGTACTTC. Its protein product is CASSLASPGTGEQYF.

The chain employs TRBV6-2 or TRBV6-3 and TRBJ2-1; D remains ambiguous. CDR3 length: 11 residues. V was shortened by 5 bases and J by 12 bases, with 11 bases between the two germline ends. Germline V gene sequence: CDR1 MNHEY, CDR2 SVGEGT. CDR3: CASSNGVLQFF. DNA of the CDR3: TGTGCCAGCAGTAATGGGGTCCTGCAGTTCTTC.

This clonotype was counted many times. V gene TRBV7-9 combines with J gene TRBJ2-2; TRBD2 is a possible D gene (6 bases). This CDR3 spans 15 amino acids. V was trimmed by 6 bases and J by 7 bases, leaving 18 bases between them. CDR1 and CDR2 from the germline V gene are SEHNR and FQNEAQ (reference sequence). The CDR3 sequence: CASRPSGLVGGELFF. For the CDR3, the DNA is TGTGCCAGCAGACCCTCGGGACTGGTCGGCGGGGAGCTGTTTTTT.

With respect to this clonotype: Compared with germline, one end of the junction differs, possibly owing to a read error. The CDR3 nucleotides are TGCAGTGCCAGAGGGGCCCCGGGACTAGGATTTAAGAATACGCAGTATTTT. Its protein is CSARGAPGLGFKNTQYF. This chain uses TRBV20-1 with TRBJ2-3; 8 bases line up with TRBD2. CDR1 is DFQATT, CDR2 SNEGSKA, per germline (reference sequence). There are 17 residues in the CDR3.

This clonotype came up a few times. J is TRBJ2-5 and V is TRBV24-1; 7 positions match TRBD1. Unmatched junction bases numbered 5, after V lost 4 bases and J lost 1 base. Per germline, CDR1 KGHDR and CDR2 SFDVKD. The CDR3 sequence is 15 residues long. DNA of the CDR3: TGTGCCACCAGTGAAGGGACAGCCCTCCAAGAGACCCAGTACTTC. Translating gives CATSEGTALQETQYF.

V is TRBV19 and J is TRBJ2-1; 8 bases map to TRBD2. With 6 bases clipped from V and 9 bases from J, the junction kept 7 bases outside the gene matches. The germline V gene encodes CDR1 LNHDA and CDR2 SQIVND (reference sequence). This CDR3 is 13 amino acids long. CDR3 coding DNA: TGTGCCAGTAGCAAAGGGACTAGTGGTGAGCAGTTCTTC. Translating gives CASSKGTSGEQFF.

The gene calls are TRBV20-1 and TRBJ2-3, with 7 positions matching TRBD2. There are 14 residues in the CDR3. CDR1 and CDR2 from the germline V gene are DFQATT and SNEGSKA (reference sequence). Trimming took 5 bases from V and 2 from J; bases not matched to a gene: 7. CDR3 sequence (DNA): TGCAGTGCTCCCCAGGCGGGAGTCACAGATACGCAGTATTTT. The encoded protein is CSAPQAGVTDTQYF.

This clonotype showed up just a few times. The CDR3 DNA reads TGTGCCAGCAGCATCACCGGCGGTGGTTCACCCCTCCACTTT. Amino acids: CASSITGGGSPLHF. The chain uses TRBV14 and TRBJ1-6, with no clear D. This CDR3 has 14 amino acids. Germline CDR1 and CDR2: SGHDN and FVKESK. V shed 5 bases and J shed 9 bases, with 14 bases lying between them. The complete variable domain, with remaining parts taken from reference TRBV14 and TRBJ1-6, reads EAGVTQFPSHSVIEKGQTVTLRCDPISGHDNLYWYRRVMGKEIKFLLHFVKESKQDESGMPNNRFLAERTGGTYSTLKVQPAELEDSGVYFCASSITGGGSPLHFGNGTRLTVT.

The V gene is TRBV5-1, the J gene TRBJ2-5; 15 bases map to TRBD2. V shed 3 bases and J 5 bases; nucleotides not matched to a gene: 8. CDR1 is SGHRS, CDR2 YFSETQ, per germline. The CDR3 sequence is 17 residues long. The CDR3 region is CASSWGLAGGEGETQYF. CDR3 in DNA: TGCGCCAGCAGCTGGGGACTAGCGGGAGGAGAGGGGGAGACCCAGTACTTC.

At least ten counts were recorded for this clonotype. CDR3 residues: CASSLGLAAREQYF. The CDR3 DNA reads TGTGCCAGCAGTCTGGGACTAGCGGCGCGCGAGCAGTACTTC. The chain carries TRBV28 and TRBJ2-7; TRBD2 aligns across 11 bases. CDR1 and CDR2 from the germline V gene are MDHEN and SYDVKM. Trimming removed 5 bases from V and 6 bases from J; junction bases left unmatched: 6. The CDR3 length is 14 residues.

The chain joins TRBV19 to TRBJ1-2; maybe TRBD1 (5 bases). The CDR3 runs to 12 residues. The V end lost 5 bases, the J end lost 7 bases, and 11 bases lay between the germline ends. Germline V lookup: CDR1 LNHDA, CDR2 SQIVND (reference sequence). The CDR3 sequence is CASSVGPGGYTF. CDR3 nucleotides: TGTGCCAGTAGTGTGGGACCGGGTGGCTACACCTTC.